This note documents a single TCR beta chain sequence. The antigen is not known. The germline V and J ends were trimmed by 4 bases and 3 bases, with 12 bases remaining between them. Germline CDR1 SGHTA, CDR2 FQGTGA. CDR3 length equals 14 residues. These data come from a study of T cells in localized non-small cell lung cancer. Whole-study findings and limits: A higher density of T cells in blood coincided with extended overall survival.

TCRdb's copy holds only in-frame clones and misses some; the assay was immunoSEQ multiplex PCR. The sample records roughly 25,000 clones, 87% being singletons. This sequence originates from a male donor at least 60 years old with stage I squamous cell lung carcinoma. The J gene is TRBJ1-1, the V gene TRBV7-3; D is possibly TRBD1 (6 bases). The source was peripheral blood, collected before any cancer treatment. This chain's CDR3 is CASSSRGEDTEAFF. The CDR3 DNA reads as TGTGCCAGCAGCTCGAGGGGGGAAGACACTGAAGCTTTCTTT.